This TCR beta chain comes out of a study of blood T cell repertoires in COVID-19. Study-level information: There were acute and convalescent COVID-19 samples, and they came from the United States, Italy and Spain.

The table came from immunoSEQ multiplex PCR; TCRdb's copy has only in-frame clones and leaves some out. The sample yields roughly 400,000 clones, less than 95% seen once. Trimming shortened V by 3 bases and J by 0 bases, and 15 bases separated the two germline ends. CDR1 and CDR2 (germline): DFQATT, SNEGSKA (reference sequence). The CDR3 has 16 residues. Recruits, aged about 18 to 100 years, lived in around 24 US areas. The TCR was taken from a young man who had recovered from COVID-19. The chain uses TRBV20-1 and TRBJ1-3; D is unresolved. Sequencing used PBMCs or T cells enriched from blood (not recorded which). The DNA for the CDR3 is TGCAGTGCTAGTTCGGGGAATGCCTTCTCTGGAAACACCATATATTTT. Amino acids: CSASSGNAFSGNTIYF.